The TCR beta chain described here comes from a study of T cell responses to AZD1222 COVID-19 vaccine listed by TCRdb under 2021. The study in broad terms: A total of 233 trial participants underwent TCR sequencing, of whom some 210 received two doses of AZD1222 and 26 received two doses of the MenACWY control vaccine. Trial participants were enrolled into age subgroups of 18-55, 56-69 and 70-plus years, which contained roughly 150, 30 and 60 TCR-sequenced participants, respectively. Results and caveats for the whole study, not just this receptor: Spike-specific TCR breadth and depth rose significantly after two AZD1222 doses compared with day 0 and with MenACWY recipients. Participants were mostly white British and included more females than males, and it was suggested by the authors that clonal diversity may have been underestimated. The whole spike protein was spanned by vaccine-associated CD4 TCRs, and dominant responses were seen in regions 160-218 and 743-854. Because no day 14 peak-response samples were available, repertoires were characterized only after the peak T cell response. Only six or seven AZD1222 recipients were SARS-CoV-2 seropositive at baseline, limiting conclusions about previously exposed vaccinees. Nearly half of unique spike-specific TCRs reportedly recognized epitopes outside regions mutated in the B.1.351 and B.1.1.7 variants. In the small 56-69-year group, the increase in depth fell short of significance, most likely because of low power.

About this clone: Its antigen is not yet known. Base qualities are not provided; no much larger clone lies one nucleotide away.

The CDR3 regions of human TCRbeta chains were analyzed by immunosequencing. In the authors' own workflow: TCRs in the repertoires were matched against a reference library of SARS-CoV-2-specific TCRs that had been generated with the MIRA antigen-specificity platform. Breadth meant the fraction of unique TCRs that were SARS-CoV-2-associated, whereas depth meant the fraction of total T cells that were SARS-CoV-2-associated. Using the MIRA data, every spike-specific TCR was mapped to the spike region that the TCR reacted to and assigned to either a CD4 or a CD8 class. Log10-transformed breadth and depth values were compared by one-way ANOVA with Sidak's multiple comparisons tests. Here the immuneACCESS table is served through TCRdb, limited to in-frame sequences with V and J called. Missing clones are a known gap in these copies; in checked studies unresolved V genes cover under half, and the rest lacks a known reason. Clone size and the V and J calls come from that table; the DNA yielded D and trimming. Here the sample has some 98,000 clones; roughly 90% occur a single time. The top ten hold approximately 15% of the sample.

Per the publication, the time point label means: about 28 days (+/-7) after the second vaccine dose. AZD1222 recipients given second doses at about 4 weeks or at about 12 weeks were pooled, since spike-specific TCR depth and breadth were not found to differ between the two schedules. Vaccinee samples were obtained from the UK trials COV001 and COV002, which included a single-blind randomized controlled phase 2/3 trial of AZD1222 (ChAdOx1 nCoV-19) in healthy adults. For TCRbeta chain sequencing, PBMC samples were collected from trial participants at day 0 and at day 28 after the second dose. CDR1 and CDR2, looked up from the germline V gene, are SQVTM and ANQGSEA. V and J are truncated by 8 bases and 0 bases respectively, leaving an intervening sequence of 19 bases. There are 15 amino acids in the CDR3, from cysteine to phenylalanine inclusive. CDR3 DNA is the only sequence kept; it has 45 bases, read in frame from the first base.

The source is an adult who received the AZD1222 COVID-19 vaccine. The V and J segments used are TRBV29-1 and TRBJ1-1; TRBD1 could be the D gene, as 6 bases match. The source was peripheral blood, collected 28 days after the second AZD1222 dose. The CDR3 region reads CSIRGGTRMNTEAFF. The sequenced DNA is TGCAGCATCCGAGGGGGAACACGGATGAACACTGAAGCTTTCTTT.